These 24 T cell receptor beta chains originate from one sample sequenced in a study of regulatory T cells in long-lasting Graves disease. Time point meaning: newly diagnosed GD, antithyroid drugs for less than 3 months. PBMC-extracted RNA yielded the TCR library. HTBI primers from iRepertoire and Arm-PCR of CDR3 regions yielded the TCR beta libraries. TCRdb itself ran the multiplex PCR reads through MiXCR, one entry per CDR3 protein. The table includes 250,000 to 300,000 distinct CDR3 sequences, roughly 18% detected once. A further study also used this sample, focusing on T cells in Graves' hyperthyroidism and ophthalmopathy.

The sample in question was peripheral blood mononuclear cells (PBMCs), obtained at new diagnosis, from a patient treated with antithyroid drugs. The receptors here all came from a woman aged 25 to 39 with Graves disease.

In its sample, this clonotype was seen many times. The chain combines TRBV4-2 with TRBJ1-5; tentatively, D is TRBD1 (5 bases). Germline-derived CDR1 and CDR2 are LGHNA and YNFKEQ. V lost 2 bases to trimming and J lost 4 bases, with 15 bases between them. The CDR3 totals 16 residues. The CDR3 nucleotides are TGTGCCAGCAGCCAAAACGGGGCAGCTCAAAATCAGCCCCAGCATTTT. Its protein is CASSQNGAAQNQPQHF.

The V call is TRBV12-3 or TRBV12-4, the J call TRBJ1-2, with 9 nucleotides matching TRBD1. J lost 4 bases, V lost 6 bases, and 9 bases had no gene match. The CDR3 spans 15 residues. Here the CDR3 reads CASSSPGQGGYGYTF. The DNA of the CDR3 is TGTGCCAGCAGCTCCCCGGGACAGGGCGGCTATGGCTACACCTTC.

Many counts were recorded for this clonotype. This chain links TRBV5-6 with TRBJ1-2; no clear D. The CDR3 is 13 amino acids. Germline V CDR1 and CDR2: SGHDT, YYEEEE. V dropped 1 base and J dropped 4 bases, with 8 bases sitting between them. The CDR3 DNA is TGTGCCAGCAGCTTGCGGAGTACCTATGGCTACACCTTC. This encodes CASSLRSTYGYTF.

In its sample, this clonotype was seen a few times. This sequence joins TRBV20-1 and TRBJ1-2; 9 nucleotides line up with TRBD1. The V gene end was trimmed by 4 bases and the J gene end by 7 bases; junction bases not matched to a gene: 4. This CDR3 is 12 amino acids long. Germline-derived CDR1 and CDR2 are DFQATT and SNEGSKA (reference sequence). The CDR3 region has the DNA TGCAGTGCTAACAGGGGGCTTTTTGGCTACACCTTC. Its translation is CSANRGLFGYTF.

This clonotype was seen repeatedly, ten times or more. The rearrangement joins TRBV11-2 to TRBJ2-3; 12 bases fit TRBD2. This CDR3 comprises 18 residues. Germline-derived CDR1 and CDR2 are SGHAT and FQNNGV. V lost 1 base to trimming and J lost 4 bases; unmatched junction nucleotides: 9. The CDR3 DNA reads TGTGCCAGCAGCTTAGTACTAGGACTAGCGGGACTCCCAGATACGCAGTATTTT. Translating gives CASSLVLGLAGLPDTQYF.

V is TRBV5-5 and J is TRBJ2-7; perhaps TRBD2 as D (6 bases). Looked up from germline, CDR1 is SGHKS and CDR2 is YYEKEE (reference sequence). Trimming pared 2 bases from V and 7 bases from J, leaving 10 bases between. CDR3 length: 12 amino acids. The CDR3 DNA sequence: TGTGCCAGCAGCTTCCCGGCGGGGGAGCAGTACTTC. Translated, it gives CASSFPAGEQYF.

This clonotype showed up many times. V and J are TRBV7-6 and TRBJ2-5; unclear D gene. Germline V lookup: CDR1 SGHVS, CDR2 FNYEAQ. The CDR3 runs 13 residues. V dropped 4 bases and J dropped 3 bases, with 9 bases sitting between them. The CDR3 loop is CASSYGREETQYF. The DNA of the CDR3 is TGTGCCAGCAGCTATGGACGGGAAGAGACCCAGTACTTC.

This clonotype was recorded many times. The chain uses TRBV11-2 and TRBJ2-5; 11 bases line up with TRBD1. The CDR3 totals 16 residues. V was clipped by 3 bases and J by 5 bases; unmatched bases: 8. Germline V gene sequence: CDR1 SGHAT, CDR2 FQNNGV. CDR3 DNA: TGTGCCAGCAGCTTTAGGACAGGGGGCATCGGGGAGACCCAGTACTTC. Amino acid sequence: CASSFRTGGIGETQYF.

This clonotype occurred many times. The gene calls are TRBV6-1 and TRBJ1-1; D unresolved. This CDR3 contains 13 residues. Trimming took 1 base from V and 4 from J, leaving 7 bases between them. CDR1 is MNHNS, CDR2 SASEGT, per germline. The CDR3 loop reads CASSEGPSTEAFF. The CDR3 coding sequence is TGTGCCAGCAGTGAAGGCCCAAGCACTGAAGCTTTCTTT.

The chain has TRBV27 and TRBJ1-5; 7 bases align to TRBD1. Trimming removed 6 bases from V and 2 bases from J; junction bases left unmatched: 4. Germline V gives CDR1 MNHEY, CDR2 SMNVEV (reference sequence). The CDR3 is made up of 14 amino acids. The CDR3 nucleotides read TGTGCCAGCAGGACAGGGTTGGGCAATCAGCCCCAGCATTTT. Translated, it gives CASRTGLGNQPQHF.

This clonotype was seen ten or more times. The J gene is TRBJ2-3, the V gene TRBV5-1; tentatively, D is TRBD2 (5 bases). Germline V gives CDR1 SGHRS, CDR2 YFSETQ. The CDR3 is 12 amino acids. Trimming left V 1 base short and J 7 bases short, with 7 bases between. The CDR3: CASSLPDYTQYF. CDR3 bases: TGCGCCAGCAGCTTGCCGGACTATACGCAGTATTTT.

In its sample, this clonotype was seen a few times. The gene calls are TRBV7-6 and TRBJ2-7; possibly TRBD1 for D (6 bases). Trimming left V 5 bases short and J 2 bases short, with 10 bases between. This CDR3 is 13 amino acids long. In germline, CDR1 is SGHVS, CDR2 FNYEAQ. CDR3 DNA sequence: TGTGCCAGCAGCGCGTACAGGGCCTACGAGCAGTACTTC. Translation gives CASSAYRAYEQYF. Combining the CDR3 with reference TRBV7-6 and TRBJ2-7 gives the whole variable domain GAGVSQSPRYKVTKRGQDVALRCDPISGHVSLYWYRQALGQGPEFLTYFNYEAQQDKSGLPNDRFSAERPEGSISTLTIQRTEQRDSAMYRCASSAYRAYEQYFGPGTRLTVT.

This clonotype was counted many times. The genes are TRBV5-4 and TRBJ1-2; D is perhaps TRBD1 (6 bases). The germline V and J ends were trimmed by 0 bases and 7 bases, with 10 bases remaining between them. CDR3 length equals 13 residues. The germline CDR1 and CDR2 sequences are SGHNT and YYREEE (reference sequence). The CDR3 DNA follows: TGTGCCAGCAGCTTGGACAGGGACCGTGGCTACACCTTC. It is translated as CASSLDRDRGYTF.

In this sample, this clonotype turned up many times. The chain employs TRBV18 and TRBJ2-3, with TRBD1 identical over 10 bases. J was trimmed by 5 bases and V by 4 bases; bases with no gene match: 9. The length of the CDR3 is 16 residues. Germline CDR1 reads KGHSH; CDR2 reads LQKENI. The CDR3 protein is CASSRTGTGVGDTQYF. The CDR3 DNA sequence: TGTGCCAGCTCACGGACCGGGACAGGGGTTGGAGATACGCAGTATTTT.

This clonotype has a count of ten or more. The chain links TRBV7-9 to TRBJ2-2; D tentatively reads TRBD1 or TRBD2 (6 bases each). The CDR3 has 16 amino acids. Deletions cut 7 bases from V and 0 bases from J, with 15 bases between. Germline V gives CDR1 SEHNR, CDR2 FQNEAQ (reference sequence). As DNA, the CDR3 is TGTGCCAGCACCCCGGTGGGGGGCGCGAACACCGGGGAGCTGTTTTTT. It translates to CASTPVGGANTGELFF.

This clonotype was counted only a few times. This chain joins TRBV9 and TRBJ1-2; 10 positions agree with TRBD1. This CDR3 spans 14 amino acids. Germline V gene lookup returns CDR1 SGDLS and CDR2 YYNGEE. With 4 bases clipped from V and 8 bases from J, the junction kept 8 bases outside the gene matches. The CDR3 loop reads CASSPGTGVRGYTF. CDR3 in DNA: TGTGCCAGCAGCCCAGGGACAGGGGTTCGGGGCTACACCTTC.

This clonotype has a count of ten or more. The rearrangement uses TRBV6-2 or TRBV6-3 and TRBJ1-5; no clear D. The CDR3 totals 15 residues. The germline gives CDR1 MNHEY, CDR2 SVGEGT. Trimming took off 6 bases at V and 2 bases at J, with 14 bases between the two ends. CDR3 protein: CASSELGNGNQPQHF. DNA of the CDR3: TGTGCCAGCAGCGAGCTGGGGAATGGCAATCAGCCCCAGCATTTT.

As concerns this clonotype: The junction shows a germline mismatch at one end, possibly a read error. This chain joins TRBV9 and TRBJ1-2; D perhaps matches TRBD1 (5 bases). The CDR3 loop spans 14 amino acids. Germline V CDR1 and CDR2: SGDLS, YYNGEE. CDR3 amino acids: CASSPYGGSYGYAF. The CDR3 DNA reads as TGTGCCAGCAGCCCGTATGGGGGAAGCTATGGCTACGCCTTC.

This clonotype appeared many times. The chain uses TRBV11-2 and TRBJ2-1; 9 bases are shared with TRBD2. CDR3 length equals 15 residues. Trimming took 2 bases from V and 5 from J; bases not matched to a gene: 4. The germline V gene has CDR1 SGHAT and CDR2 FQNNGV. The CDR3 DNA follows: TGTGCCAGCAGCTTACGCGGGGGGGCCCACAATGAGCAGTTCTTC. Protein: CASSLRGGAHNEQFF.

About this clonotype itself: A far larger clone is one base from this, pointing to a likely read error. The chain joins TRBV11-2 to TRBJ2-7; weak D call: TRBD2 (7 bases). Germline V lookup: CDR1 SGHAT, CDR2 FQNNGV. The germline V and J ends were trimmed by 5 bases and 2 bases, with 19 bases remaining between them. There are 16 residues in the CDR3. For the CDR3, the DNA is TGTGCCAGCAGCGGGAGGGGGGCGACAACCCCCTACGAGCAGTACTTC. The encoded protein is CASSGRGATTPYEQYF.

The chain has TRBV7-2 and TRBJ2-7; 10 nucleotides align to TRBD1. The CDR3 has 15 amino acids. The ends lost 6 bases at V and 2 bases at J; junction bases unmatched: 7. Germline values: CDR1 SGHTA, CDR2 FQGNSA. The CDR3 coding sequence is TGTGCCAGCAGTCCCACCGGGACAGGGGCCTACGAGCAGTACTTC. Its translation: CASSPTGTGAYEQYF.

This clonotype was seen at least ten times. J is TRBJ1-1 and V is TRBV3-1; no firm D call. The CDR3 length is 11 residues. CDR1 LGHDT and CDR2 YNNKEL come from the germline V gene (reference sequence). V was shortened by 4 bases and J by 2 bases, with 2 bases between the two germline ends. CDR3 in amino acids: CASSLNTEAFF. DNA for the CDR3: TGTGCCAGCAGCCTAAACACTGAAGCTTTCTTT.

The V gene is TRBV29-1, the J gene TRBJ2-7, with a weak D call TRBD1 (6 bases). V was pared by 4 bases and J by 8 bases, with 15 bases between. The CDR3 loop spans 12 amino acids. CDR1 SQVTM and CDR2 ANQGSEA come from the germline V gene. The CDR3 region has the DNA TGCAGCGTTGGGGACGGCAGGGGAAAGCAGTACTTC. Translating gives CSVGDGRGKQYF.

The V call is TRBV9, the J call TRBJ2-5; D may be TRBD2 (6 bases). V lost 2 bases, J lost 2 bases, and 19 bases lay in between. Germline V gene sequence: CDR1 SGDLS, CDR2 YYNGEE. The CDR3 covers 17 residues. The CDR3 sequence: CASSVPGDFWGQETQYF. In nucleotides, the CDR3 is TGTGCCAGCAGCGTGCCGGGAGACTTCTGGGGGCAAGAGACCCAGTACTTC.